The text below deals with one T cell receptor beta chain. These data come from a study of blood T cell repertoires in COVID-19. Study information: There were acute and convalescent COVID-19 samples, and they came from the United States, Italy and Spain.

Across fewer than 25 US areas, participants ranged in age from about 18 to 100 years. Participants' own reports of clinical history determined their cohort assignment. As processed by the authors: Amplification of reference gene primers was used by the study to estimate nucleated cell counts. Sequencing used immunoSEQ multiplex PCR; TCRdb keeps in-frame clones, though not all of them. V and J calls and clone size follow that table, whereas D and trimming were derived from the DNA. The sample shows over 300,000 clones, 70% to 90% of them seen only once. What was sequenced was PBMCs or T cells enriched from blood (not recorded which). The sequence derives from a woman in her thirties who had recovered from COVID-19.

CDR3 in DNA: TGCGCCAGCAGTCAATCGGTCGTAAGGGGGCGTACTAACACTGAAGCTTTCTTT. It specifies CASSQSVVRGRTNTEAFF. This chain uses TRBV23-1 with TRBJ1-1, with 7 positions matching TRBD1. TRBV23-1 is an ORF, and what it does is uncertain. This CDR3 comprises 18 residues. V was pared by 0 bases and J by 2 bases, with 12 bases of the junction left unmatched.